This TCR beta chain is from a study of tissue T cells after allogeneic stem cell transplantation. After removal of 4 bases from V and 5 bases from J, the junction contained 1 base not matched to a gene. The germline V gene has CDR1 KGHPV and CDR2 FQNQEV (reference sequence). This CDR3 comprises 13 residues. Time point meaning: mouse harvest day 14 after allogeneic transplant. Tail vein injection delivered 10^7 T-cell-depleted bone marrow cells and 10^6 splenic CD5+ T cells. Mice had MHC-mismatched B6 into BALB/c GVHD, sampled day 7 or 14. A remark on this clone: Mouse gene names apply. With the read ending 1 residue before the CDR3 end, the germline J gene is used to fill in that end.

Method: immunoSEQ multiplex PCR; TCRdb's copy keeps in-frame clones and lacks some. The data show about 9,000 clones, roughly a third seen once. Sequencing was performed on skin. The source is a female BALB/c mouse given C57BL/6 T cells with graft-versus-host disease after an allogeneic hematopoietic cell transplant. The rearrangement links TRBV26 to TRBJ2-4, with 9 bases identical to TRBD1. The chain's CDR3 is CASSRGQGNTLYF. CDR3 DNA (partial): TGTGCCAGCAGTCGGGGACAGGGAAACACCTTGTAC.